The sequence of this T cell receptor (beta chain) was determined in a study of T cells after yellow fever vaccination. TCR cDNA, made by 5'RACE template switching, carried an added universal primer site and UMIs. MiXCR was run by TCRdb on the 5' RACE reads, yielding one entry per CDR3 protein. Seen here are 400,000 or so distinct CDR3 sequences, 6.2% observed once, and the top ten hold over 12%. Sequenced material: PBMCs, taken 5 days after the yellow fever booster vaccination. The receptor's source is a young man who received the YFV17D yellow fever vaccine.

CDR3 sequence: CAISGGQGGGNQPQHF. DNA for the CDR3: TGTGCCATCAGTGGGGGACAGGGCGGCGGCAATCAGCCCCAGCATTTT. The rearrangement uses TRBV10-3 and TRBJ1-5; 9 bases agree with TRBD1. The germline gives CDR1 ENHRY, CDR2 SYGVKD. The junction had 6 bases not matched to a gene; V was cut back by 4 bases and J by 2 bases. The CDR3 is 16 amino acids.